Below are 20 T cell receptor beta chains sequenced from a single sample in a study of T cell responses to AZD1222 COVID-19 vaccine. Produced via immunoSEQ multiplex PCR; TCRdb's table is partial and in-frame only. The sample has 75,000 to 85,000 clones; over 60% are singletons. Sequencing used peripheral blood, obtained 28 days after the second dose of the MenACWY control vaccine. The receptors stem from an adult who received the MenACWY meningococcal vaccine as a control.

The rearrangement uses TRBV11-2 and TRBJ1-1; D perhaps matches TRBD1 (6 bases). Per germline, CDR1 SGHAT and CDR2 FQNNGV. The CDR3 is made up of 14 amino acids. The ends were cut back, 3 bases at V and 5 bases at J, with 13 bases in the middle. Here the CDR3 reads CASSLEQGGTEAFF. The CDR3 nucleotides are TGTGCCAGCAGCTTGGAACAGGGTGGGACTGAAGCTTTCTTT.

This clone was detected a few times. The genes are TRBV21-1 and TRBJ2-7; the table's D call, TRBD2, has no DNA check behind it. TRBV21-1 is a pseudogene. The CDR3 has 13 amino acids. In DNA, the CDR3 is TGTGCCAGCAGCCCAGGAGGGCTAGTCGAGCAGTACTTC. Its protein product is CASSPGGLVEQYF.

The genes are TRBV5-1 and TRBJ2-2, with 10 positions matching TRBD2. Germline lookup yields CDR1 SGHRS and CDR2 YFSETQ. V lost 2 bases to trimming and J lost 6 bases; unmatched junction nucleotides: 4. The CDR3 is 15 amino acids. The CDR3 bases are TGCGCCAGCAGCTTAGCGGGAGGGGTCTCCGGGGAGCTGTTTTTT. Its protein is CASSLAGGVSGELFF.

The rearrangement joins TRBV7-2 to TRBJ1-2, with 8 nucleotides matching TRBD1. J gave up 2 bases and V 3 bases, and 2 bases lay outside the gene matches. The CDR3 totals 14 residues. The V gene's germline CDR1 is SGHTA and CDR2 FQGNSA. In DNA, the CDR3 is TGTGCCAGCAGCTTTGGACAGGGCAACTATGGCTACACCTTC. As protein: CASSFGQGNYGYTF.

The gene calls are TRBV19 and TRBJ2-1, with TRBD2 matching over 10 bases. Per germline, CDR1 LNHDA and CDR2 SQIVND (reference sequence). The CDR3 runs to 15 residues. V dropped 5 bases and J dropped 4; count of bases not matched to a gene: 5. The CDR3 nucleotides read TGTGCCAGTAGTCGGATAGCGGGGGGATACAATGAGCAGTTCTTC. Protein: CASSRIAGGYNEQFF.

The genes are TRBV5-1 and TRBJ2-4; D tentatively reads TRBD1 or TRBD2 (5 bases each). The germline CDR1 and CDR2 sequences are SGHRS and YFSETQ. This CDR3 is built from 13 residues. Between the trimmed V and J ends, which lost 3 bases and 15 bases, there was a span of 19 bases. Here the CDR3 DNA reads TGCGCCAGCAGCTCACTTGAGGGCAGGGTGTGGTACTTC. This encodes CASSSLEGRVWYF.

The table lists this clone with a count of one. The J gene is TRBJ1-4, the V gene TRBV9; D may be TRBD1 (6 bases). Trimming shortened V by 3 bases and J by 5 bases, and 29 bases separated the two germline ends. The V gene's germline CDR1 is SGDLS and CDR2 YYNGEE. CDR3 length: 20 amino acids. CDR3 region: CASSAQPLDQGLGGNEKLFF. Here the CDR3 DNA reads TGTGCCAGCAGCGCCCAACCCTTGGACCAGGGGCTTGGGGGGAATGAAAAACTGTTTTTT.

This clone was found a few times. The gene calls are TRBV18 and TRBJ2-7; weak D call: TRBD1 (5 bases). The CDR3 totals 15 residues. Trimming took 3 bases from V and 4 from J, leaving 16 bases between them. Germline V CDR1 and CDR2: KGHSH, LQKENI. CDR3 sequence reads: CASSPGPAWTYEQYF. DNA for the CDR3: TGTGCCAGCTCACCGGGGCCGGCTTGGACATACGAGCAGTACTTC.

The chain has TRBV7-6 and TRBJ2-1; 8 positions agree with TRBD2. Germline CDR1 is SGHVS and CDR2 is FNYEAQ. The CDR3 loop spans 15 amino acids. V dropped 4 bases and J dropped 6; count of bases not matched to a gene: 8. CDR3 protein: CASSSPGGLGNEQFF. The CDR3 region has the DNA TGTGCCAGCAGCTCGCCGGGGGGGCTTGGCAATGAGCAGTTCTTC.

The chain recombines TRBV18 with TRBJ2-6, with 8 bases fitting TRBD2. With V trimmed by 2 bases and J by 1 base, 4 bases remained unmatched. Germline loops: CDR1 KGHSH, CDR2 LQKENI. The CDR3 spans 17 residues. CDR3 nucleotides: TGTGCCAGCTCACCAATAGCGGGGACTTCTGGGGCCAACGTCCTGACTTTC. It yields the protein CASSPIAGTSGANVLTF.

The chain has TRBV7-2 and TRBJ2-2, with D uncertain. This CDR3 spans 15 amino acids. The germline CDR1 and CDR2 sequences are SGHTA and FQGNSA. V was pared by 3 bases and J by 4 bases, with 12 bases between. This chain's CDR3 is CASSFTVGGTGELFF. CDR3 DNA sequence: TGTGCCAGCAGCTTCACGGTCGGTGGCACCGGGGAGCTGTTTTTT.

V is TRBV2 and J is TRBJ2-1; 9 bases line up with TRBD2. CDR3 length: 14 amino acids. V lost 3 bases and J lost 8; bases outside the gene matches: 5. CDR1 and CDR2 (germline): SNHLY, FYNNEI. The CDR3 bases are TGTGCCAGCAGTGAGGGACTAGCTTGGGATGAGCAGTTCTTC. The encoded protein is CASSEGLAWDEQFF.

The CDR3 spells CATRDSLNEKLFF. DNA for the CDR3: TGTGCCACCAGGGACAGCCTTAATGAAAAACTGTTTTTT. This sequence joins TRBV28 and TRBJ1-4, with TRBD1 matching over 7 bases. CDR1 MDHEN and CDR2 SYDVKM come from the germline V gene. This CDR3 has 13 residues. V gave up 10 bases and J gave up 4 bases; unmatched junction bases: 6.

CDR3: CASSVGSGYNEQFF. The CDR3 nucleotides read TGTGCCAGCAGCGTAGGGAGCGGATACAATGAGCAGTTCTTC. The chain is built from TRBV9 and TRBJ2-1, with D possibly being TRBD2 (5 bases). From germline, CDR1 is SGDLS and CDR2 YYNGEE. V was trimmed by 0 bases and J by 4 bases, leaving 8 bases between them. The CDR3 totals 14 residues.

The chain uses TRBV28 and TRBJ2-7, with TRBD1 identical over 10 bases. V dropped 10 bases and J dropped 2; count of bases not matched to a gene: 8. Looked up from germline, CDR1 is MDHEN and CDR2 is SYDVKM. This CDR3 contains 14 residues. CDR3 amino acids: CATLSGTGAYEQYF. CDR3 in DNA: TGTGCCACCCTCTCCGGGACAGGGGCCTACGAGCAGTACTTC.

The rearrangement uses TRBV5-1 and TRBJ2-3; TRBD2 matches at 7 bases. The CDR3 loop spans 14 amino acids. CDR1 is SGHRS, CDR2 YFSETQ, per germline. V gave up 4 bases and J gave up 6 bases; unmatched junction bases: 8. Here the CDR3 DNA reads TGCGCCAGCAGCCGAGGACTAGTCGGTGATACGCAGTATTTT. Amino acids: CASSRGLVGDTQYF.

This chain joins TRBV6-1 and TRBJ2-1; 12 nucleotides line up with TRBD2. Trimming took 3 bases from V and 0 from J; bases not matched to a gene: 9. The CDR3 is 19 residues long. In germline, CDR1 is MNHNS, CDR2 SASEGT. The DNA for the CDR3 is TGTGCCAGCAGTGAGTTTGCAGGGACTAGCGGGTCCTCCTACAATGAGCAGTTCTTC. Translation: CASSEFAGTSGSSYNEQFF.

J is TRBJ2-1 and V is TRBV2, with TRBD1 matching over 7 bases. Germline V gene sequence: CDR1 SNHLY, CDR2 FYNNEI. The CDR3 covers 14 residues. Losses at the gene ends were 6 bases for V and 0 bases for J; bases not matched to a gene: 2. In DNA form, the CDR3 reads TGTGCCAGCAGCCGGGACAGCTCCTACAATGAGCAGTTCTTC. Protein sequence: CASSRDSSYNEQFF.

This chain links TRBV20-1 with TRBJ2-7, with TRBD1 matching 8 bases. Germline V lookup: CDR1 DFQATT, CDR2 SNEGSKA (reference sequence). The CDR3 length is 11 residues. V was pared by 6 bases and J by 6 bases, with 4 bases of the junction left unmatched. The CDR3 loop is CSAIQGGEQYF. The CDR3 DNA is TGCAGTGCAATACAGGGGGGCGAGCAGTACTTC.

This rearrangement joins TRBV3-1 (or the pseudogene TRBV3-2) to TRBJ2-6; D perhaps matches TRBD2 (6 bases). Germline lookup yields CDR1 LGHDT and CDR2 YNNKEL (reference sequence). The CDR3 contains 14 residues. V lost 8 bases and J 3 bases, leaving 11 bases between the germline ends. The CDR3 loop is CASSGGIGANVLTF. CDR3 coding DNA: TGTGCCAGCTCCGGGGGTATTGGGGCCAACGTCCTGACTTTC.